Listed here are 26 T cell receptor beta chains from one sample, sequenced in a study of cytotoxic CD8 clonotypes in ibrutinib-treated CLL. Sequencing used immunoSEQ multiplex PCR; TCRdb keeps in-frame clones, though not all of them. The data hold some 150,000 clones, with about three quarters observed a single time. The sequencing here drew on PBMCs, taken after 24 months of ibrutinib treatment. The receptor set was obtained from a human donor with chronic lymphocytic leukemia.

This chain joins TRBV5-1 and TRBJ2-7; D is ambiguous. CDR1 is SGHRS, CDR2 YFSETQ, per germline. V dropped 4 bases and J dropped 0 bases, with 8 bases sitting between them. This CDR3 has 13 residues. In nucleotides, the CDR3 is TGCGCCAGCAGCCCCGATCCCTCCTACGAGCAGTACTTC. This codes for CASSPDPSYEQYF.

This clone appeared a few times. The rearrangement links TRBV30 to TRBJ1-3; no firm D call. Germline loops: CDR1 GTSNPN, CDR2 SVGIG (reference sequence). Trimming took off 2 bases at V and 9 bases at J, with 8 bases between the two ends. The CDR3 runs to 11 residues. CDR3: CAWSIGVTIYF. The CDR3 region has the DNA TGTGCCTGGAGTATTGGGGTCACCATATATTTT.

The table lists this clone with a few counts. The chain links TRBV6-6 to TRBJ2-7; possible D gene TRBD2, 6 bases. The CDR3 has 13 residues. Germline V lookup: CDR1 MNHNY, CDR2 SVGAGI (reference sequence). V gave up 5 bases and J gave up 5 bases, with 13 bases separating them. The CDR3 DNA follows: TGTGCCAGCAGTACCGGGAGCTTCCACGAGCAGTACTTC. Its translation: CASSTGSFHEQYF.

The chain uses TRBV7-9 and TRBJ1-4; the match to TRBD1 covers 12 bases. This CDR3 is 18 amino acids long. The germline CDR1 and CDR2 sequences are SEHNR and FQNEAQ (reference sequence). Losses at the gene ends were 1 base for V and 4 bases for J; bases not matched to a gene: 7. The chain's CDR3 is CASSLGVGQGAGNEKLFF. DNA of the CDR3: TGTGCCAGCAGCTTAGGTGTGGGACAGGGGGCCGGTAATGAAAAACTGTTTTTT. The full variable domain, in which reference TRBV7-9 and TRBJ1-4 provide the parts outside the CDR3, is DTGVSQNPRHKITKRGQNVTFRCDPISEHNRLYWYRQTLGQGPEFLTYFQNEAQLEKSRLLSDRFSAERPKGSFSTLEIQRTEQGDSAMYLCASSLGVGQGAGNEKLFFGSGTQLSVL.

This clone was seen a single time. The genes are TRBV7-7 and TRBJ2-4, with a tentative D call TRBD2 (5 bases). CDR1 is SSHAT, CDR2 FNYEAQ, per germline (reference sequence). This CDR3 is built from 14 residues. Trimming removed 5 bases at V and 8 bases at J, with 16 bases between. Written as DNA, the CDR3 is TGTGCCAGCAGCCCCCGAGGAGCGGAGGACATTCAGTACTTC. This sequence encodes CASSPRGAEDIQYF.

V and J are TRBV28 and TRBJ1-1; tentative D call: TRBD1 (5 bases). This CDR3 contains 16 residues. CDR1 is MDHEN and CDR2 is SYDVKM in the germline V gene. V was trimmed by 5 bases and J by 6 bases, leaving 22 bases between them. CDR3 loop: CASSRPRGQGVAEAFF. CDR3 bases: TGTGCCAGCAGTCGCCCGCGTGGGCAGGGCGTTGCTGAAGCTTTCTTT.

Concerning this clone itself: Sequence at one end of the junction differs from germline and may be a read error. The chain employs TRBV7-7 and TRBJ2-2; TRBD1 matches at 8 bases. The CDR3 is 15 amino acids. Germline V gene sequence: CDR1 SSHAT, CDR2 FNYEAQ (reference sequence). CDR3 region: CASSPRTGIPGELFF. Written as DNA, the CDR3 is TGTGCTAGCAGCCCCCGGACAGGGATCCCCGGGGAGCTGTTTTTT.

This clone appeared a single time. The genes are TRBV28 and TRBJ1-2; tentatively, D is TRBD1 (5 bases). V was cut by 6 bases and J by 1 base, with 12 bases left in between. This CDR3 is 14 amino acids long. Germline V gives CDR1 MDHEN, CDR2 SYDVKM. The CDR3 nucleotides are TGTGCCAGCAGGCCCGGTGGGGGTAACTATGGCTACACCTTC. This codes for CASRPGGGNYGYTF.

This chain connects TRBV5-4 to TRBJ2-4; TRBD2 agrees at 7 bases. The CDR3 consists of 14 residues. The V and J ends lost 0 bases and 6 bases, in that order; junction bases with no gene match: 3. Germline V CDR1 and CDR2: SGHNT, YYREEE (reference sequence). CDR3 sequence reads: CASSLEWEGNIQYF. The DNA for the CDR3 is TGTGCCAGCAGCTTGGAGTGGGAGGGAAACATTCAGTACTTC.

The V gene is TRBV4-3, the J gene TRBJ2-1; D gene unclear. Looked up from germline, CDR1 is LGHNA and CDR2 is YSLEER. The V and J ends lost 8 bases and 5 bases respectively, with 13 bases between them. CDR3 length: 13 amino acids. The CDR3 DNA reads as TGCGCCAGCGGCTGGACCCTGGACAATGAGCAGTTCTTC. This gives the protein CASGWTLDNEQFF.

V and J are TRBV9 and TRBJ2-1; 8 positions match TRBD2. The germline CDR1 and CDR2 sequences are SGDLS and YYNGEE. The length of the CDR3 is 14 residues. The ends lost 4 bases at V and 7 bases at J; junction bases unmatched: 7. CDR3 bases: TGTGCCAGCAGCCGGGGGGGCCTGAGGAATGAGCAGTTCTTC. Protein: CASSRGGLRNEQFF.

The chain is built from TRBV27 and TRBJ2-7; 7 positions agree with TRBD1. This CDR3 is built from 14 residues. Germline assignment: CDR1 MNHEY and CDR2 SMNVEV (reference sequence). Losses at the gene ends were 6 bases for V and 0 bases for J; bases not matched to a gene: 5. For the CDR3, the DNA is TGTGCCAGCAGCCATAGGGGGCCCTCCTACGAGCAGTACTTC. Its translation is CASSHRGPSYEQYF.

This clone was detected only once. The V and J genes are TRBV6-1 and TRBJ1-4, with TRBD1 matching 7 bases. Germline assignment: CDR1 MNHNS and CDR2 SASEGT. CDR3 length: 15 amino acids. The J segment lost 8 bases and the V segment lost 4 bases, leaving 10 bases of the junction unmatched. CDR3 nucleotides: TGTGCCAGCAGTGCCCAGCCGGGACAGAAGGAAAAACTGTTTTTT. Translated: CASSAQPGQKEKLFF.

In this sample, this clone turned up a few times. The chain links TRBV2 to TRBJ1-4; 8 bases map to TRBD1. Germline CDR1 and CDR2: SNHLY and FYNNEI. V shed 6 bases, J shed 7 bases, and the junction held 4 bases outside the gene matches. The CDR3 contains 13 residues. As DNA, the CDR3 is TGTGCCAGCAGAGCCGGGACAGGTGAAAAACTGTTTTTT. Translation: CASRAGTGEKLFF.

This clone was seen only a few times. The J gene is TRBJ1-2, the V gene TRBV28, with D possibly matching TRBD1 (6 bases). The CDR3 contains 14 residues. V was shortened by 3 bases and J by 3 bases, with 11 bases between the two germline ends. Germline V gene sequence: CDR1 MDHEN, CDR2 SYDVKM. The DNA of the CDR3 is TGTGCCAGCAGTTTGGGGCAGGGGCACTATGGCTACACCTTC. It yields the protein CASSLGQGHYGYTF.

The chain couples TRBV6-5 to TRBJ1-6; a possible D gene is TRBD1 (6 bases). Looked up from germline, CDR1 is MNHEY and CDR2 is SVGAGI. V was trimmed by 4 bases and J by 5 bases, leaving 12 bases between them. This CDR3 spans 15 amino acids. In nucleotides, the CDR3 is TGTGCCAGCAGTTCCACGGGACAACATAATTCACCCCTCCACTTT. Translated: CASSSTGQHNSPLHF.

This clone has just one count. CDR3 coding DNA: TGTGCCAGCAGCCCCGGGACTAGCACAGATACGCAGTATTTT. It encodes CASSPGTSTDTQYF. The J gene is TRBJ2-3, the V gene TRBV9, with D possibly being TRBD2 (6 bases). The CDR3 has 14 amino acids. Germline values: CDR1 SGDLS, CDR2 YYNGEE. With 4 bases removed from V and 0 bases from J, the gap between germline ends came to 9 bases.

The V and J genes are TRBV15 and TRBJ1-2, with 10 bases fitting TRBD1. CDR1 is LNHNV, CDR2 YYDKDF, per germline (reference sequence). CDR3 size: 16 residues. With 1 base clipped from V and 4 bases from J, the junction kept 6 bases outside the gene matches. The CDR3 bases are TGTGCCACCAGCAGAGCGGGGACAGGGGTTAGCTATGGCTACACCTTC. Translating gives CATSRAGTGVSYGYTF.

CDR3 sequence reads: CSVEGGNEQFF. CDR3 nucleotide sequence: TGCAGCGTTGAAGGCGGCAATGAGCAGTTCTTC. The chain couples TRBV29-1 to TRBJ2-1; no clear D. The CDR3 sequence is 11 residues long. V shed 1 base and J shed 6 bases, with 4 bases lying between them. Germline assignment: CDR1 SQVTM and CDR2 ANQGSEA.

The chain couples TRBV5-5 to TRBJ2-2, with TRBD1 identical over 12 bases. Germline CDR1 reads SGHKS; CDR2 reads YYEKEE (reference sequence). CDR3 size: 16 residues. The V segment lost 3 bases and the J segment 7 bases; nucleotides outside the gene matches: 7. Written as DNA, the CDR3 is TGTGCCAGCAGCTCACCGGGGACAGGGGGCTTCGGGGAGCTGTTTTTT. Its protein is CASSSPGTGGFGELFF.

The chain recombines TRBV7-9 with TRBJ1-1; TRBD1 matches 10 bases. The ends lost 4 bases at V and 4 bases at J; junction bases unmatched: 6. The CDR3 runs to 15 residues. Germline assignment: CDR1 SEHNR and CDR2 FQNEAQ (reference sequence). CDR3 bases: TGTGCCAGCAGCTATGGGGACAGGGGTGCCACTGAAGCTTTCTTT. It codes for CASSYGDRGATEAFF.

This CDR3 reads CASSPGGYDYGYTF. The CDR3 DNA reads as TGCGCCAGCAGCCCTGGGGGGTACGACTATGGCTACACCTTC. The chain carries TRBV5-1 and TRBJ1-2; a possible D gene is TRBD1 (5 bases). The V gene's germline CDR1 is SGHRS and CDR2 YFSETQ. The CDR3 has 14 residues. Trimming removed 4 bases at V and 3 bases at J, with 13 bases between.

V usage is TRBV20-1 and J usage is TRBJ1-2; unclear D gene. CDR1 DFQATT and CDR2 SNEGSKA come from the germline V gene (reference sequence). This CDR3 comprises 11 residues. V lost 0 bases and J lost 8, with 7 bases in between. Written as DNA, the CDR3 is TGCAGTGCTAGAGATTATGGAGGCTACACCTTC. It codes for CSARDYGGYTF.

The CDR3 DNA follows: TGTGCCACCACCGGTCACCATTTGGGCGAGCAGTACTTC. Translation gives CATTGHHLGEQYF. This chain links TRBV10-3 with TRBJ2-7; D not certain. CDR3 size: 13 residues. Germline lookup yields CDR1 ENHRY and CDR2 SYGVKD. Trimming left V 10 bases short and J 6 bases short, with 19 bases between.

The V gene is TRBV18, the J gene TRBJ2-5; 8 bases line up with TRBD2. The length of the CDR3 is 15 residues. Germline CDR1 KGHSH, CDR2 LQKENI. Unmatched junction bases numbered 11, after V lost 6 bases and J lost 5 bases. CDR3 bases: TGTGCCAGCTCTCCCTTAGCGGGGCCGGGGGAGACCCAGTACTTC. Its protein is CASSPLAGPGETQYF.

The chain uses TRBV18 and TRBJ2-5; unclear D gene. Germline assignment: CDR1 KGHSH and CDR2 LQKENI. V was cut by 3 bases and J by 5 bases, with 4 bases left in between. The CDR3 consists of 11 residues. CDR3 sequence reads: CASSPVETQYF. DNA of the CDR3: TGTGCCAGCTCACCGGTGGAGACCCAGTACTTC.